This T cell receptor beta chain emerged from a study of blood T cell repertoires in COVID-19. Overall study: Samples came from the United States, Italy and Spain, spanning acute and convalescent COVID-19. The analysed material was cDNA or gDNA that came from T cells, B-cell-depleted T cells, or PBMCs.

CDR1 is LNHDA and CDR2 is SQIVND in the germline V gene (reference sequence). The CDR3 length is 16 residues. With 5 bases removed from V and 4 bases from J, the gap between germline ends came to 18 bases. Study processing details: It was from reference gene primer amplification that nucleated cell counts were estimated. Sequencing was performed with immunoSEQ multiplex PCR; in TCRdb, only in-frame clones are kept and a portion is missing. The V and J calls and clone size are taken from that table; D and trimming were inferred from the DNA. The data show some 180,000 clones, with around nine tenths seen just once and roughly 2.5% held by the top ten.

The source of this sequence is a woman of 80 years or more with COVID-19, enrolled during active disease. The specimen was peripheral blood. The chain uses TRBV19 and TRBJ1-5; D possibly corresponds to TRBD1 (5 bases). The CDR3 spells CASSVQGEVKNQPQHF. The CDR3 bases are TGTGCCAGTAGTGTTCAGGGTGAGGTGAAAAATCAGCCCCAGCATTTT.